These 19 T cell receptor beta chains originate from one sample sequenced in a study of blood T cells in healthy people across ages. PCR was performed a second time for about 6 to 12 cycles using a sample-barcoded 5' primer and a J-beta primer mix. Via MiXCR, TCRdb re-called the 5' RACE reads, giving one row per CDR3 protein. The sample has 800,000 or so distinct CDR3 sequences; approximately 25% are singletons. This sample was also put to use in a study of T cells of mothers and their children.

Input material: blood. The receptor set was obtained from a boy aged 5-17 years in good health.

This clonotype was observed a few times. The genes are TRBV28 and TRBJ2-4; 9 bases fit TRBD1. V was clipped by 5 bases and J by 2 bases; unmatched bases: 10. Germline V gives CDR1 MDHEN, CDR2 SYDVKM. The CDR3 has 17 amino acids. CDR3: CASSPGDRGGTKNIQYF. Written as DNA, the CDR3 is TGTGCCAGCAGTCCAGGTGACAGGGGGGGGACCAAAAACATTCAGTACTTC.

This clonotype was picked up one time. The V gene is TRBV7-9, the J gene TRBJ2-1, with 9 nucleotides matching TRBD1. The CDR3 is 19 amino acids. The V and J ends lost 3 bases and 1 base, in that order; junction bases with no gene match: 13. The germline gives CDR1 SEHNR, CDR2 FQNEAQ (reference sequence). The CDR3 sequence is CASSFPGQGRVLSYNEQFF. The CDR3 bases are TGTGCCAGCAGCTTCCCGGGACAGGGACGAGTGTTGTCCTACAATGAGCAGTTCTTC. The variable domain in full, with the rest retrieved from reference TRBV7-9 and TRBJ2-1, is DTGVSQNPRHKITKRGQNVTFRCDPISEHNRLYWYRQTLGQGPEFLTYFQNEAQLEKSRLLSDRFSAERPKGSFSTLEIQRTEQGDSAMYLCASSFPGQGRVLSYNEQFFGPGTRLTVL.

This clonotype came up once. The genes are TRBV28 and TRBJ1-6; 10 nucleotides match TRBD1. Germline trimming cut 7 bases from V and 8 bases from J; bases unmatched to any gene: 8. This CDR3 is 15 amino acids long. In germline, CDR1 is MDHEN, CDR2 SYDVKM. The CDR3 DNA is TGTGCCAGCACCCCCGGGACAGGGGTCTATTCACCCCTCCACTTT. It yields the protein CASTPGTGVYSPLHF.

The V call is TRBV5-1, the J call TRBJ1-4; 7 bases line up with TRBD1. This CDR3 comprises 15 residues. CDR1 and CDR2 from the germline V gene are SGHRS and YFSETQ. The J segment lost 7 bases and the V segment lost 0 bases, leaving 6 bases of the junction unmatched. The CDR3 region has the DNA TGCGCCAGCAGCTTGGAAGGGGGCGCGGGTGAAAAACTGTTTTTT. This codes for CASSLEGGAGEKLFF.

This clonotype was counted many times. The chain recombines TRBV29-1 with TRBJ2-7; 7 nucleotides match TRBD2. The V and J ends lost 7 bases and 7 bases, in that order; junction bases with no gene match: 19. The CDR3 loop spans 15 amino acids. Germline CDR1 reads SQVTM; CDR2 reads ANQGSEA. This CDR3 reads CSARDVGGPISEQYF. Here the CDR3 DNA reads TGCAGCGCCCGTGACGTGGGAGGGCCGATAAGTGAGCAGTACTTC.

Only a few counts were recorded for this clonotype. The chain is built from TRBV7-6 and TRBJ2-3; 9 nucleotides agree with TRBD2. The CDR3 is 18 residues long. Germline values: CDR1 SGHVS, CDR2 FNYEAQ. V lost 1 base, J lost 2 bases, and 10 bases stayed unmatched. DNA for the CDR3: TGTGCCAGCAGCTTAGAGATCGTTCCTAGCGGGAACACAGATACGCAGTATTTT. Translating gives CASSLEIVPSGNTDTQYF.

The CDR3 DNA sequence: TGTGCCAGCAACCCGGGACCCGGAACAACTAATGAAAAACTGTTTTTT. Encoded protein: CASNPGPGTTNEKLFF. The rearrangement uses TRBV12-3 or TRBV12-4 and TRBJ1-4, with a weak D call TRBD1 (5 bases). The V end lost 7 bases, the J end lost 0 bases, and 15 bases lay between the germline ends. This CDR3 spans 16 amino acids.

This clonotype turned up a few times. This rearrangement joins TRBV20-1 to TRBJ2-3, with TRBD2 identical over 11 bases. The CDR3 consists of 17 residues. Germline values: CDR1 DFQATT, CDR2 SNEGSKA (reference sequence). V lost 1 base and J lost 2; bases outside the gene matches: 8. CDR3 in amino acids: CSARGWASGGFTDTQYF. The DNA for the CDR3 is TGCAGTGCTAGAGGGTGGGCTAGCGGGGGGTTCACAGATACGCAGTATTTT.

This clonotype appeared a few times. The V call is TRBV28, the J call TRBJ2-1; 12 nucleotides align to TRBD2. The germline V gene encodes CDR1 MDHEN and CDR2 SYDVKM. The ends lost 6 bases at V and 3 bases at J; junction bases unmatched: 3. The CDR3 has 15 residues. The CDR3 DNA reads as TGTGCCAGCAGGACTAGCGGGAGTGGCTACAATGAGCAGTTCTTC. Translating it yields CASRTSGSGYNEQFF. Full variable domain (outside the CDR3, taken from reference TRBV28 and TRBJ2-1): DVKVTQSSRYLVKRTGEKVFLECVQDMDHENMFWYRQDPGLGLRLIYFSYDVKMKEKGDIPEGYSVSREKKERFSLILESASTNQTSMYLCASRTSGSGYNEQFFGPGTRLTVL.

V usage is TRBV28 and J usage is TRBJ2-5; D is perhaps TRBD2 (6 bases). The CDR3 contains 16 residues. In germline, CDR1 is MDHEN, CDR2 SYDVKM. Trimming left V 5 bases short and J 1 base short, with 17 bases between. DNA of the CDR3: TGTGCCAGCAGTCGGGTATATCGGAGGGTCCAAGAGACCCAGTACTTC. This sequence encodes CASSRVYRRVQETQYF.

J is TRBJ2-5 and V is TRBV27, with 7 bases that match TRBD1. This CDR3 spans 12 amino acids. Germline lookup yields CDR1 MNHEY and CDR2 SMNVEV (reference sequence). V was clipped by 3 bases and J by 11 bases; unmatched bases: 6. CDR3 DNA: TGTGCCAGCAGTTTCACAGGGGTGGAGCAGTACTTC. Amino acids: CASSFTGVEQYF.

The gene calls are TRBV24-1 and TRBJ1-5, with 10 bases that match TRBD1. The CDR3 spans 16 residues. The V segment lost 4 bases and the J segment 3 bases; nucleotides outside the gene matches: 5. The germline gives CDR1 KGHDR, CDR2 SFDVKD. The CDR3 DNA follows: TGTGCCACCAGTGACGGGACAGGGGTCCACAATCAGCCCCAGCATTTT. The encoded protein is CATSDGTGVHNQPQHF.

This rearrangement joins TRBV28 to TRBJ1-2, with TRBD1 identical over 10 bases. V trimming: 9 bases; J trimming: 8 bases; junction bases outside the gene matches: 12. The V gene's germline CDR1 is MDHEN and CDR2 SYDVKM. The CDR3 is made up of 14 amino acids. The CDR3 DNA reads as TGTGCCAGTCGACGGACAGGGGGGTATTGGGGCTACACCTTC. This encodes CASRRTGGYWGYTF.

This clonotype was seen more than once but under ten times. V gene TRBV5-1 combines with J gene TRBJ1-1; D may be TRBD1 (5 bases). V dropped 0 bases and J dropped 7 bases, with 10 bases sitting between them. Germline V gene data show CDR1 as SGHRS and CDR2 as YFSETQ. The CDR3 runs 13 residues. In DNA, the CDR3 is TGCGCCAGCAGCTTGGTACGTGGGGGTGAAGCTTTCTTT. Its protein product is CASSLVRGGEAFF.

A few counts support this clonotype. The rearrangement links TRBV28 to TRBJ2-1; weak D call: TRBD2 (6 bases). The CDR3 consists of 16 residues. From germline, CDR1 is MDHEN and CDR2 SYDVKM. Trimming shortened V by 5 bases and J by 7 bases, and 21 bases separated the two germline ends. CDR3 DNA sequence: TGTGCCAGCAGTCCCTCGCGGGGATACCGAAGTAATGAGCAGTTCTTC. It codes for CASSPSRGYRSNEQFF.

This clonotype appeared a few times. The CDR3 coding sequence is TGTGCCAGCAGCCCCGACGGAGGATATTCACCCCTCCACTTT. This gives the protein CASSPDGGYSPLHF. The chain joins TRBV7-3 to TRBJ1-6; D is undetermined. The CDR3 length is 14 residues. V lost 5 bases to trimming and J lost 8 bases, with 13 bases between them. The germline V gene has CDR1 SGHTA and CDR2 FQGTGA. The full variable domain, rest sourced from reference TRBV7-3 and TRBJ1-6, is GAGVSQTPSNKVTEKGKYVELRCDPISGHTALYWYRQSLGQGPEFLIYFQGTGAADDSGLPNDRFFAVRPEGSVSTLKIQRTERGDSAVYLCASSPDGGYSPLHFGNGTRLTVT.

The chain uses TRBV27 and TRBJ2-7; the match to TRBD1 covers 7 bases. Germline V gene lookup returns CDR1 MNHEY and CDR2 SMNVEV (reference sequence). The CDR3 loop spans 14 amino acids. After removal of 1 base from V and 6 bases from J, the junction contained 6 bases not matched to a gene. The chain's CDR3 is CASSLFRGQGEQYF. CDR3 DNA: TGTGCCAGCAGTTTATTTAGGGGGCAGGGCGAGCAGTACTTC.

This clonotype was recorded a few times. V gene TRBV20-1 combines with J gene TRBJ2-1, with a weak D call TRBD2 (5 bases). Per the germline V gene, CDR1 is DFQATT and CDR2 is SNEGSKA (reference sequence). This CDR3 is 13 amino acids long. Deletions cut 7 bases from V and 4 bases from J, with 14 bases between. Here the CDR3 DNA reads TGCAGTGGTCAGACCGGGGTTTACAATGAGCAGTTCTTC. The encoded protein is CSGQTGVYNEQFF.

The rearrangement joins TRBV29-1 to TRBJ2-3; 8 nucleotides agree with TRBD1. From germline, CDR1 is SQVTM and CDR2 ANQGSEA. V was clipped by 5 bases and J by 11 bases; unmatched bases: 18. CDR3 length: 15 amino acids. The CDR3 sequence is CSVPRTGPRGMVQYF. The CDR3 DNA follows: TGCAGCGTTCCTAGGACAGGGCCTAGGGGAATGGTGCAGTATTTT.